Listed below are T cell receptor beta chains from one sample, sequenced in a study of CD8 T cells in Susac syndrome. TCRdb called the immunoSEQ multiplex PCR reads again in MiXCR, with one record for every CDR3 protein. The sample lists about 200,000 distinct CDR3 sequences, roughly 95% seen once, with roughly 0.088% in the top ten. The source material was CD4+ T cells from PBMCs. The source of these receptors is a human donor with multiple sclerosis. CDR3s include the opening cysteine and the closing phenylalanine or tryptophan. Fields, in order: V gene, J gene, D gene, clone size, CDR3 DNA, CDR3 protein. A D gene is named only where the DNA matches it firmly. Size values are once, few and many counts, or a class for expanded clones, and some rows have none.

TRBV20-1	TRBJ2-3	.	.	TGCAGTGCTAGCCGGGGGGCCGATACGCAGTATTTT	CSASRGADTQYF
TRBV5-1	TRBJ2-1	TRBD1	.	TGCGCCAGCAGCTTTGGAGGACAGGATTACAATGAGCAGTTCTTC	CASSFGGQDYNEQFF
TRBV9	TRBJ2-3	.	few	TGTGCCAGCAGCGTAGGTGGGGATACGCAGTATTTT	CASSVGGDTQYF
TRBV19	TRBJ1-5	.	.	TGTGCCAGTAGTATAATAGACAGGAGCAATCAGCCCCAGCATTTT	CASSIIDRSNQPQHF
TRBV12-3/TRBV12-4	TRBJ2-1	TRBD2	.	TGTGCCAGCAGCCGTACTAGCGGGAGATTCAATGAGCAGTTCTTC	CASSRTSGRFNEQFF
TRBV10-3	TRBJ2-1	TRBD2	.	TGTGCCATCAGTGACTCCGGGACTACCACGAGATTTAATGAGCAGTTCTTC	CAISDSGTTTRFNEQFF
TRBV6-5	TRBJ1-1	.	.	TGTGCCAGCAGCCCCCCCCGGGGCACTGAAGCTTTCTTT	CASSPPRGTEAFF
TRBV15	TRBJ2-5	.	.	TGTGCCACCAGCAGACCACCAGGGGGGACTAGTTCCCAAGAGACCCAGTACTTC	CATSRPPGGTSSQETQYF
TRBV7-9	TRBJ2-5	TRBD1	.	TGTGCCAGCAGCTTAGAGGACAGGGGGCTCCACTTC	CASSLEDRGLHF
TRBV6-5	TRBJ2-7	TRBD1	.	TGTGCCAGCAGTACTCGGGGACAGGGAGACGAGCAGTACTTC	CASSTRGQGDEQYF
TRBV5-4	TRBJ2-1	TRBD2	.	TGTGCCAGCAGCAAACCCGGGGGGGAGCGGGATTACAATGAGCAGTTCTTC	CASSKPGGERDYNEQFF
TRBV29-1	TRBJ2-7	.	.	TGCAGCGTTGCGGGACATGGGAGGGGATACGAGCAGTACTTC	CSVAGHGRGYEQYF
TRBV7-9	TRBJ1-2	.	.	TGTGCCAGCAGCACACAGACCGCGGGGGTGGGCTACACCTTC	CASSTQTAGVGYTF
TRBV5-4	TRBJ2-7	.	.	TGTGCCAGCAGCTGGGACACCTCCTACGAGCAGTACTTC	CASSWDTSYEQYF
TRBV27	TRBJ2-7	.	.	TGTGCCAGCAGTTTACCCAGCAGGGCAGAGCAGTACTTC	CASSLPSRAEQYF
TRBV20-1	TRBJ2-7	TRBD2	.	TGCAGTGCCCGGGCGGGGGGTTCCTACGAGCAGTACTTC	CSARAGGSYEQYF
TRBV29-1	TRBJ1-1	.	.	TGCAGCGCTCCATTGCAGGGGAACACTGAAGCTTTCTTT	CSAPLQGNTEAFF
TRBV7-9	TRBJ2-5	.	.	TGTGCCAGCAGCTTAATGGGCAGGCTCCAAGAGACCCAGTACTTC	CASSLMGRLQETQYF
TRBV7-9	TRBJ2-5	TRBD2	.	TGTGCCAGCATCCCCCCGGGCGGGAGTGTTGAGACCCAGTACTTC	CASIPPGGSVETQYF
TRBV12-3/TRBV12-4	TRBJ1-6	TRBD1	.	TGTGCCAGCAGTTTTTACGGACAGGGGCAGCCACCCCTCCACTTT	CASSFYGQGQPPLHF
TRBV6-6	TRBJ2-5	.	.	TGTGCCAGCAGTTACTGGGCTAGCGCATACCAAGAGACCCAGTACTTC	CASSYWASAYQETQYF
TRBV30	TRBJ2-5	.	.	TGTGCCTGGAGTTCGGGGGGCCCGTATTACTTC	CAWSSGGPYYF
TRBV24-1	TRBJ1-2	TRBD1	once	TGTGCCACCAGTGATCCCCGGGGACAGGGAGGAGGCTACACCTTC	CATSDPRGQGGGYTF
TRBV5-6	TRBJ1-2	.	.	TGTGCCAGCAGTTCGGTCTATGGCTACACCTTC	CASSSVYGYTF
TRBV18	TRBJ1-2	TRBD1	.	TGTGCCAGCTCACCGGACAGGGGGCAACACTATGGCTACACCTTC	CASSPDRGQHYGYTF
TRBV11-2	TRBJ2-3	.	.	TGTGCCAGCAGCTTGGATAGGGCCGGGGATACGCAGTATTTT	CASSLDRAGDTQYF
TRBV3-1	TRBJ2-5	TRBD1	.	TGTGCCAGCAGACAAGACAGGGTCGATGGTGAGACCCAGTACTTC	CASRQDRVDGETQYF
TRBV30	TRBJ1-2	.	.	TGTGCCTGGAGGGAGGGTTCCCTGGGGATTGGCTACACCTTC	CAWREGSLGIGYTF
TRBV20-1	TRBJ1-2	.	.	TGCAGTGCTATTGGGGGCCATGGCTACACCTTC	CSAIGGHGYTF
TRBV29-1	TRBJ2-5	.	.	TGCAGCGTTGGGTCCGGGGGCCACACAGAGACCCAGTACTTC	CSVGSGGHTETQYF
TRBV9	TRBJ1-6	.	.	TGTGCCAGCAGCCGGGGGGAACAGATTGATAATTCACCCCTCCACTTT	CASSRGEQIDNSPLHF
TRBV3-1	TRBJ1-1	.	.	TGTGCCAGCAGCCAACACACTGAAGCTTTCTTT	CASSQHTEAFF
TRBV29-1	TRBJ2-1	.	.	TGCAGCGTTGGGAAATGGCAGGGGAACTACAATGAGCAGTTCTTC	CSVGKWQGNYNEQFF
TRBV10-3	TRBJ2-7	.	.	TGTGCCATCAGTGAGTCGGCAACTAAGTACTTC	CAISESATKYF
TRBV10-3	TRBJ1-2	TRBD1	.	TGTGCCATCAGTGCAGGGGGCTATGGCTACACCTTC	CAISAGGYGYTF
TRBV27	TRBJ1-1	.	.	TGTGCCAGCCGTCGTTCCGGGAACGTTAAAGCTTTCTTT	CASRRSGNVKAFF
TRBV25-1	TRBJ2-5	.	.	TGTGCCAGCAGTGAATATAGCCGCGATGGGACCCAGTACTTC	CASSEYSRDGTQYF
TRBV3-1	TRBJ1-1	.	.	TGTGCCAGCAGCCCCTTTCGAGGCAGCCTGAACACTGAAGCTTTCTTT	CASSPFRGSLNTEAFF
TRBV7-9	TRBJ2-7	TRBD1	.	TGTGCCAGCAGCTTAGGGACAGGGGAACGCGAGCAGTACTTC	CASSLGTGEREQYF
TRBV29-1	TRBJ2-7	TRBD1	.	TGCAGCGTTGTGGGGACAGGGGGCCTCTCCTACGAGCAGTACTTC	CSVVGTGGLSYEQYF
TRBV9	TRBJ2-3	.	.	TGTGCCAGCAGCCGCCCAGGGACGGGAGATACGCAGTATTTT	CASSRPGTGDTQYF
TRBV30	TRBJ1-3	TRBD1	.	TGTGCCTGGAGTGTACGGACAGGGGGCACCATATATTTT	CAWSVRTGGTIYF
TRBV12-3/TRBV12-4	TRBJ2-5	.	few	TGTGCCAGCAGTCGGGACCTGGGAGAGACCCAGTACTTC	CASSRDLGETQYF
TRBV30	TRBJ2-6	.	.	TGTGCCTGGAGAGAACAGGGTCTTGCTGGGGCCAACGTCCTGACTTTC	CAWREQGLAGANVLTF
TRBV20-1	TRBJ2-3	TRBD2	.	TGCAGTGCCCAGACTAGCGGGAGCGGGTTGGATACGCAGTATTTT	CSAQTSGSGLDTQYF
TRBV19	TRBJ2-1	.	.	TGTGCCAGTAGAGTTGCGGGGTCCGGGGGTGAGCAGTTCTTC	CASRVAGSGGEQFF
TRBV19	TRBJ2-4	.	.	TGTGCCAGTAGTATAGGTTCGGACGCACTAGGCAAAAACATTCAGTACTTC	CASSIGSDALGKNIQYF
TRBV3-1	TRBJ2-2	TRBD2	.	TGTGCCAGCAGCCCTCCTGGCGGGAGGGCCCGAACCGGGGAGCTGTTTTTT	CASSPPGGRARTGELFF
TRBV6-4	TRBJ2-1	.	.	TGTGCCAGCAGTCCCTCCCTCTCGGGACTGTACAATGAGCAGTTCTTC	CASSPSLSGLYNEQFF
TRBV19	TRBJ2-3	TRBD2	once	TGTGCCAGTAGTAATGAAGGCGGGAGGACAGATACGCAGTATTTT	CASSNEGGRTDTQYF